A single sample gave rise to the 17 T cell receptor beta chains below, sequenced in a study of beta chain features in type 1 diabetes. Study outcomes and limitations: In every one of the four CD4+ subsets, TCRB CDR3s were moderately but significantly shorter in Type 1 diabetes patients.

For these receptors, no antigen is known. The authors reverse transcribed all of the isolated RNA, so sequencing captured expressed TCRB transcripts. The repertoire was sequenced with immunoSEQ multiplex PCR; TCRdb's copy has only in-frame clones and lacks some. The sample has under 350,000 clones; roughly an eighth are singletons. Source material: naive CD4+ T cells from blood. The receptor set was obtained from a man younger than 40 with type 1 diabetes.

This clone has just a few counts. The chain is built from TRBV25-1 and TRBJ1-1, with 7 bases fitting TRBD1. The junction had 11 bases not matched to a gene; V was cut back by 3 bases and J by 4 bases. This CDR3 spans 16 amino acids. The germline gives CDR1 MGHDK, CDR2 SYGVNS. The CDR3 DNA follows: TGTGCCAGCAGTGACTACAGAGGGGGCGCGGGCACTGAAGCTTTCTTT. This translates into CASSDYRGGAGTEAFF.

The gene calls are TRBV10-3 and TRBJ1-1, with 7 nucleotides matching TRBD1. Germline CDR1 and CDR2: ENHRY and SYGVKD. Unmatched junction bases numbered 5, after V lost 5 bases and J lost 2 bases. The CDR3 has 14 amino acids. The CDR3 bases are TGTGCCATCAGTCGAGACAGGGACAACACTGAAGCTTTCTTT. Its translation is CAISRDRDNTEAFF.

This clone has just a few counts. The J gene is TRBJ1-3, the V gene TRBV4-2; D may be TRBD1 (5 bases). Germline V gene lookup returns CDR1 LGHNA and CDR2 YNFKEQ. The CDR3 runs to 14 residues. With 4 bases removed from V and 3 bases from J, the gap between germline ends came to 10 bases. The CDR3 DNA reads TGTGCCAGCAGCCGGCAGGGAGGTGGAAACACCATATATTTT. It encodes CASSRQGGGNTIYF.

The rearrangement uses TRBV6-6 and TRBJ1-5; 8 bases match TRBD1. Trimming took 4 bases from V and 4 from J; bases not matched to a gene: 3. The CDR3 covers 14 residues. Looked up from germline, CDR1 is MNHNY and CDR2 is SVGAGI (reference sequence). CDR3 DNA: TGTGCCAGCAGTTCAGGGGGCTCGAATCAGCCCCAGCATTTT. As protein: CASSSGGSNQPQHF.

The CDR3 DNA is TGCAGTGCTAATCAGTTCAATGAGCAGTTCTTC. Its translation: CSANQFNEQFF. This rearrangement joins TRBV20-1 to TRBJ2-1; D call uncertain. Trimming shortened V by 4 bases and J by 6 bases, and 7 bases separated the two germline ends. This CDR3 is 11 amino acids long. CDR1 and CDR2 (germline): DFQATT, SNEGSKA (reference sequence).

This clone has a handful of counts. The chain links TRBV5-1 to TRBJ2-5; TRBD1 matches at 8 bases. This CDR3 has 15 residues. V gave up 4 bases and J gave up 5 bases; unmatched junction bases: 10. Germline loops: CDR1 SGHRS, CDR2 YFSETQ. CDR3 sequence: CASSAEQGAGETQYF. The CDR3 region has the DNA TGCGCCAGCAGCGCAGAGCAGGGGGCCGGGGAGACCCAGTACTTC.

The rearrangement uses TRBV19 and TRBJ2-2, with 7 bases lining up with TRBD1. The V gene's germline CDR1 is LNHDA and CDR2 SQIVND (reference sequence). V shed 4 bases and J 0 bases; nucleotides not matched to a gene: 5. The CDR3 runs to 16 residues. This CDR3 is CASSRGTDANTGELFF. In DNA form, the CDR3 reads TGTGCCAGTAGTAGAGGGACAGATGCGAACACCGGGGAGCTGTTTTTT.

The V and J genes are TRBV7-2 and TRBJ2-2; D may be TRBD2 (6 bases). The CDR3 has 14 amino acids. Trimming pared 5 bases from V and 2 bases from J, leaving 9 bases between. Looked up from germline, CDR1 is SGHTA and CDR2 is FQGNSA. Written as DNA, the CDR3 is TGTGCCAGCAGCCGGGACTTAAACACCGGGGAGCTGTTTTTT. Amino acid sequence: CASSRDLNTGELFF.

This clone has more than one count but fewer than ten. The same CDR3 is also encoded by other DNA sequences in this sample. The rearrangement uses TRBV2 and TRBJ2-3; 7 positions agree with TRBD1. V was pared by 4 bases and J by 2 bases, with 3 bases of the junction left unmatched. Germline V gene sequence: CDR1 SNHLY, CDR2 FYNNEI. CDR3 length: 14 amino acids. CDR3: CASSGQGHTDTQYF. Here the CDR3 DNA reads TGTGCCAGCAGTGGACAGGGACACACAGATACGCAGTATTTT. The full variable domain, with the rest looked up from reference TRBV2 and TRBJ2-3, is EPEVTQTPSHQVTQMGQEVILRCVPISNHLYFYWYRQILGQKVEFLVSFYNNEISEKSEIFDDQFSVERPDGSNFTLKIRSTKLEDSAMYFCASSGQGHTDTQYFGPGTRLTVL.

The chain joins TRBV28 to TRBJ2-2, with 14 bases identical to TRBD2. There are 19 residues in the CDR3. Germline V CDR1 and CDR2: MDHEN, SYDVKM. Germline trimming cut 7 bases from V and 6 bases from J; bases unmatched to any gene: 16. Here the CDR3 DNA reads TGTGCCAGCAACCCTCGACCTGGGGGACTAGCGGGAGTCCCCGGGGAGCTGTTTTTT. Protein product: CASNPRPGGLAGVPGELFF. The variable domain in full, with the rest retrieved from reference TRBV28 and TRBJ2-2, is DVKVTQSSRYLVKRTGEKVFLECVQDMDHENMFWYRQDPGLGLRLIYFSYDVKMKEKGDIPEGYSVSREKKERFSLILESASTNQTSMYLCASNPRPGGLAGVPGELFFGEGSRLTVL.

This chain links TRBV4-2 with TRBJ1-1; D is perhaps TRBD1 (5 bases). V lost 0 bases, J lost 4 bases, and 12 bases lay in between. The germline V gene encodes CDR1 LGHNA and CDR2 YNFKEQ. CDR3 length: 15 amino acids. The CDR3 here is CASSQDRPGGTEAFF. The CDR3 nucleotides are TGTGCCAGCAGCCAAGATCGACCCGGGGGCACTGAAGCTTTCTTT.

The chain links TRBV5-1 to TRBJ2-3; 7 bases agree with TRBD1. Germline assignment: CDR1 SGHRS and CDR2 YFSETQ. With V trimmed by 2 bases and J by 4 bases, 4 bases remained unmatched. The CDR3 is made up of 14 amino acids. The CDR3 region has the DNA TGCGCCAGCAGCTTCGGACAGGCGGCAGATACGCAGTATTTT. It codes for CASSFGQAADTQYF.

In DNA form, the CDR3 reads TGTGCCAGCAGTGAAGATGGGCAGCCAGTCAATGAGCAGTTCTTC. Protein: CASSEDGQPVNEQFF. The rearrangement links TRBV2 to TRBJ2-1; no clear D. Trimming pared 1 base from V and 6 bases from J, leaving 13 bases between. Per germline, CDR1 SNHLY and CDR2 FYNNEI. The CDR3 length is 15 residues.

This clone was detected a few times. The same CDR3 is also encoded by other DNA sequences in this sample. V is TRBV28 and J is TRBJ2-7, with 7 bases fitting TRBD2. V gave up 3 bases and J gave up 0 bases; unmatched junction bases: 2. Germline V gene sequence: CDR1 MDHEN, CDR2 SYDVKM. The CDR3 is made up of 14 amino acids. The DNA for the CDR3 is TGTGCCAGCAGTTTGGGGGGGAGCTCCTACGAGCAGTACTTC. Amino acid sequence: CASSLGGSSYEQYF.

This clone was observed a handful of times. The rearrangement links TRBV4-3 to TRBJ2-1, with TRBD1 as a possible D gene (6 bases). Trimming took off 4 bases at V and 6 bases at J, with 10 bases between the two ends. Germline values: CDR1 LGHNA, CDR2 YSLEER. This CDR3 region has 13 residues. The CDR3 nucleotides are TGCGCCAGCAGCCTCGGGACACCCAATGAGCAGTTCTTC. Its protein is CASSLGTPNEQFF.

For the CDR3, the DNA is TGTGCCAGCAGCCAAACAACAGATACGCAGTATTTT. Translating it yields CASSQTTDTQYF. The genes are TRBV7-3 and TRBJ2-3; no clear D gene. The germline CDR1 and CDR2 sequences are SGHTA and FQGTGA. The CDR3 is 12 amino acids. Trimming removed 5 bases from V and 3 bases from J, with 6 bases in between.

The genes are TRBV4-2 and TRBJ2-2; 8 nucleotides match TRBD2. The junction had 5 bases not matched to a gene; V was cut back by 0 bases and J by 5 bases. From germline, CDR1 is LGHNA and CDR2 YNFKEQ. The CDR3 is 16 residues long. For the CDR3, the DNA is TGTGCCAGCAGCCAAGAAAGCGGGAGAAAAACCGGGGAGCTGTTTTTT. This translates into CASSQESGRKTGELFF.